This T cell receptor beta chain was recovered during a study of blood T cell repertoires in COVID-19 (dated by TCRdb to between 2020 and 2021). Describing the broader study: Collaborator samples came from the United States, Italy and Spain and covered acute and convalescent phases of COVID-19. The prospective study material was composed of cDNA or gDNA derived from T cells, B-cell-depleted T cells, or PBMCs. Subjects who had been exposed to COVID-19, were actively infected with it, or had recovered from it provided the deeply sampled blood TCRbeta repertoires that made up the dataset. A freely available public database, intended as a resource for researchers studying the immune response to SARS-CoV-2, is where the repertoires were released. Samples were obtained from the ongoing ImmuneRACE study (first 160 participants) and from some 1,300 subjects provided by 6 global collaborators. A de-identified subject ID, COVID-19 status, age in years and sex were almost always included in the sample metadata. Where HLA class I and class II types were available, the types were taken from metadata supplied by the sample provider, not from assay-based typing. Overall study results and their limits: How much clinical and demographic metadata was included differed by source and by participant, and the metadata was provided uncurated.

Note on this clone: No cognate antigen has been identified for it. No qualities accompany the bases; no much larger clone lies one base away.

Inclusive of the bounding cysteine and phenylalanine, the CDR3 is 15 residues long. Solely the CDR3 DNA is kept, with 45 bases framed from the first base. Cut back by 5 bases and 1 base, the V and J ends lie 12 bases apart. CDR1 and CDR2 (LGHNA, YNFKEQ) derive from the germline V gene. In Seattle, one collaborating source enrolled patients while the infection was active and tracked those patients longitudinally over the course of disease. Collaborating institutions collected whole blood in K2EDTA tubes following their own protocols. For TCRbeta analysis, collaborators shipped samples in one of three forms: frozen whole blood, isolated PBMCs, or DNA extracted from either of those sample types. TCRbeta CDR3 regions were amplified from genomic DNA using the immunoSEQ Assay, a bias-controlled multiplex PCR. The original methods were these. The number of nucleated cells in each sample was estimated from the amplification of reference gene primers within the assay. To quantify the absolute abundance of each unique TCRbeta CDR3 rearrangement, sequence reads were collapsed and filtered. Productive Simpson clonality was computed per sample as the square root of Simpson's diversity index over productive rearrangements. What TCRdb holds here is the immuneACCESS table cut down to in-frame rearrangements. Part of the clones is not present; checked against another copy, under half of the missing clones reflect an unresolved V gene, and the others are unexplained. V and J calls and clone size follow that table, whereas D and trimming were derived from the DNA. In all, the sample holds some 150,000 clones, and approximately 81% of those were seen once. The ten largest account for approximately 14% of the sample.

The receptor was derived from a woman in her 70s with COVID-19, enrolled during active disease. The sequenced sample consisted of peripheral blood. This receptor chain uses TRBV4-2 and TRBJ1-3; D gene: possibly TRBD1, on 6 matching bases. The CDR3 region has the sequence CASSAQQGSGNTIYF. The DNA reads TGTGCCAGCAGCGCACAACAGGGATCTGGAAACACCATATATTTT.